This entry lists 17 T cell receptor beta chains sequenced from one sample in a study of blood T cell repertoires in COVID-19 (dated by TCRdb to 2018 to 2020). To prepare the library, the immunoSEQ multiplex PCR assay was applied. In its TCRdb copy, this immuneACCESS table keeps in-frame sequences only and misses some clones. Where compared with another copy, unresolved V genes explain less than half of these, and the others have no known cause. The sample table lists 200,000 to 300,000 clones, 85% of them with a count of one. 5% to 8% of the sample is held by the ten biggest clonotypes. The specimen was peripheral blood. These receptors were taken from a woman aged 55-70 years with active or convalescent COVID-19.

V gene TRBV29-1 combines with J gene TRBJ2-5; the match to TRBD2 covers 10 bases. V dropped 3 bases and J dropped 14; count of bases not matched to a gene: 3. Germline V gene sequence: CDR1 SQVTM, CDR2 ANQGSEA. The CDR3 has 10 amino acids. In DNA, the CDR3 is TGCAGCGTTGATCTAGCGGGGGTATACTTC. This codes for CSVDLAGVYF.

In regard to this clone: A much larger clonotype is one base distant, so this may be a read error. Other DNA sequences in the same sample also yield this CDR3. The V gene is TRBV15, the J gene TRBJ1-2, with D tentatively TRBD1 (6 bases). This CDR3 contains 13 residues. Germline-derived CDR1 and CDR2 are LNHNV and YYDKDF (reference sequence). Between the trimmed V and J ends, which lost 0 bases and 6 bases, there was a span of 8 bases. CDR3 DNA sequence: TGTGCCACCAGCAGAGAAGAGGGGGATGGCTACACCTTC. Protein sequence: CATSREEGDGYTF.

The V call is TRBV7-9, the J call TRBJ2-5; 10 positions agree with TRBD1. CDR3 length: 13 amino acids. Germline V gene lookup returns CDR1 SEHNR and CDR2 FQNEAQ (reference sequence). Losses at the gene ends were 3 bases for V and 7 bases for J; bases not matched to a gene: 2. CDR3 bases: TGTGCCAGCAGCTTCGGGACAGGGGTGACCCAGTACTTC. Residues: CASSFGTGVTQYF. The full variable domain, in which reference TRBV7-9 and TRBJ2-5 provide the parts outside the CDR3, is DTGVSQNPRHKITKRGQNVTFRCDPISEHNRLYWYRQTLGQGPEFLTYFQNEAQLEKSRLLSDRFSAERPKGSFSTLEIQRTEQGDSAMYLCASSFGTGVTQYFGPGTRLLVL.

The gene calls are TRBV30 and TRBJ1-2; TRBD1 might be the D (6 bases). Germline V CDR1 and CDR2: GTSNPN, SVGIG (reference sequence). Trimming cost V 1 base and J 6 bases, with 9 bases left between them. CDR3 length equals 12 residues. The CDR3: CAWSDRANGYTF. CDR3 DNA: TGTGCCTGGAGTGACAGGGCGAATGGCTACACCTTC.

CDR3 nucleotides: TGTGCCAGCAGTGACCCCGTGAACACTGAAGCTTTCTTT. As protein: CASSDPVNTEAFF. This chain uses TRBV25-1 with TRBJ1-1, with D unresolved. The V end was cut by 3 bases, the J end by 0 bases, with 5 bases between. In germline, CDR1 is MGHDK, CDR2 SYGVNS. The CDR3 consists of 13 residues. The variable domain in full, completed from reference TRBV25-1 and TRBJ1-1, reads EADIYQTPRYLVIGTGKKITLECSQTMGHDKMYWYQQDPGMELHLIHYSYGVNSTEKGDLSSESTVSRIRTEHFPLTLESARPSHTSQYLCASSDPVNTEAFFGQGTRLTVV.

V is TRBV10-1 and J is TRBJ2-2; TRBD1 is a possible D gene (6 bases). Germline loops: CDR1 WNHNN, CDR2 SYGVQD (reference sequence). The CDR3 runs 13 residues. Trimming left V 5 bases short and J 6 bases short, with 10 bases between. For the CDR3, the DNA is TGCGCCAGCAGTCCCTCAGGGGCCGGGGAGCTGTTTTTT. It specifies CASSPSGAGELFF.

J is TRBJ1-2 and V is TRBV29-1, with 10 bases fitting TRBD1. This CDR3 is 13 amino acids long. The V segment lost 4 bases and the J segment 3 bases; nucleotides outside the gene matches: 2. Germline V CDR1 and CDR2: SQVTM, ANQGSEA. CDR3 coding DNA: TGCAGCGTTGGGGACAGGGGCTACTATGGCTACACCTTC. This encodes CSVGDRGYYGYTF.

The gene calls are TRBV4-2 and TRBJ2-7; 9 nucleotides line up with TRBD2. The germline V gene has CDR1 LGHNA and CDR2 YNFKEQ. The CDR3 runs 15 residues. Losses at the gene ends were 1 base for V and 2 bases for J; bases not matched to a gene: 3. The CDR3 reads CASSQATSGPYEQYF. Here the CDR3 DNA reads TGTGCCAGCAGCCAAGCGACTAGCGGCCCCTACGAGCAGTACTTC.

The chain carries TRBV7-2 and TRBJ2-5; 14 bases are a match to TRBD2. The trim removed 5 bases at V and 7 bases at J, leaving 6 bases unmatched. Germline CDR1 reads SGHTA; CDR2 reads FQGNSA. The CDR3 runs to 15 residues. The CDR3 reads CASSLGTSGGRTQYF. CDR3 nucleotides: TGTGCCAGCAGCCTCGGGACTAGCGGGGGTAGGACCCAGTACTTC.

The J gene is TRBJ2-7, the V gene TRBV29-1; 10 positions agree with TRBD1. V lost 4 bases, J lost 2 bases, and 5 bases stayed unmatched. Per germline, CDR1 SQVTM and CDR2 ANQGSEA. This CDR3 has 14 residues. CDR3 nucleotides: TGCAGCGTTGCTACGACAGGGGGCCCCTACGAGCAGTACTTC. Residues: CSVATTGGPYEQYF.

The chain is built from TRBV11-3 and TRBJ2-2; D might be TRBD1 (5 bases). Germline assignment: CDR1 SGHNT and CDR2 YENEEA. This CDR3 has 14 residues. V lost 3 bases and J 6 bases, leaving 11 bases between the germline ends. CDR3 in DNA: TGTGCCAGCAGCTTCGACAGTATTGCCGGGGAGCTGTTTTTT. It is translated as CASSFDSIAGELFF.

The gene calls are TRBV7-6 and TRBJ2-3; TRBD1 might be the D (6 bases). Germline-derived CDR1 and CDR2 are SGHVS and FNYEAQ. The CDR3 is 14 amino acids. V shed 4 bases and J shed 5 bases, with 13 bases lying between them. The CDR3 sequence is CASSYAGGKDTQYF. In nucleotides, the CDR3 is TGTGCCAGCAGCTATGCTGGGGGCAAAGATACGCAGTATTTT.

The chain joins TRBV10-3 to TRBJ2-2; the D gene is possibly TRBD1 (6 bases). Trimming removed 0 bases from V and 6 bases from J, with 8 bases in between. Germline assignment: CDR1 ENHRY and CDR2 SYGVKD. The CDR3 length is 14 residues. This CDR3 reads CAISESRGSGELFF. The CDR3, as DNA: TGTGCCATCAGTGAGTCGAGGGGGTCCGGGGAGCTGTTTTTT.

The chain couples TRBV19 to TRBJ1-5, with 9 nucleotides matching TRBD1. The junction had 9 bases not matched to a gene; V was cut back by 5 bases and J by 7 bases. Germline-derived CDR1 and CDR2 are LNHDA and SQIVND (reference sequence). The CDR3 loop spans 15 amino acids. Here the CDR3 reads CASSAQGALGQPQHF. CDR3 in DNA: TGTGCCAGTAGTGCACAGGGGGCTTTAGGGCAGCCCCAGCATTTT. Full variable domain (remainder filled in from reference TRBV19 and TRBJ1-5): DGGITQSPKYLFRKEGQNVTLSCEQNLNHDAMYWYRQDPGQGLRLIYYSQIVNDFQKGDIAEGYSVSREKKESFPLTVTSAQKNPTAFYLCASSAQGALGQPQHFGDGTRLSIL.

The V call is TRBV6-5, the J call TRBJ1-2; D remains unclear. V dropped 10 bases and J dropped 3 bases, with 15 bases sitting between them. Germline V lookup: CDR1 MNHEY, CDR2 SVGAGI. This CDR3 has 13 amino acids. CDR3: CATRRNLDYGYTF. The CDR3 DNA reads TGTGCCACCCGTCGTAATCTTGACTATGGCTACACCTTC.

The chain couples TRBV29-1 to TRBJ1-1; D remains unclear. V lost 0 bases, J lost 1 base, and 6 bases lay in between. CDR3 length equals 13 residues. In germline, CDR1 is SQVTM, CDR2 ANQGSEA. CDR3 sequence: CSVEEAQNTEAFF. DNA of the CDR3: TGCAGCGTTGAAGAAGCGCAGAACACTGAAGCTTTCTTT. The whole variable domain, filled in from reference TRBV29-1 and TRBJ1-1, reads SAVISQKPSRDICQRGTSLTIQCQVDSQVTMMFWYRQQPGQSLTLIATANQGSEATYESGFVIDKFPISRPNLTFSTLTVSNMSPEDSSIYLCSVEEAQNTEAFFGQGTRLTVV.

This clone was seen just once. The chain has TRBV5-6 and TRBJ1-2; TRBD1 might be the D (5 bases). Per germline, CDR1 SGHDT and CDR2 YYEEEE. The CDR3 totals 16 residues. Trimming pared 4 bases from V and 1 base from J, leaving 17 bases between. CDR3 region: CASSPTVGGGNYGYTF. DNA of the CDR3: TGTGCCAGCAGCCCCACGGTTGGGGGGGGTAACTATGGCTACACCTTC.